Only a few counts were recorded for the clone carrying this T cell receptor beta chain. Its antigen is undetermined. Time point given: cycle 4 day 1 (C4D1), after more than five weeks of nivolumab. Every patient had relapsed following autologous stem cell transplantation, and cohorts differed in brentuximab vedotin exposure. There are 16 residues in the CDR3. The germline CDR1 and CDR2 sequences are SQVTM and ANQGSEA. V was cut by 5 bases and J by 2 bases, with 18 bases left in between. This specimen comes from a study of PD-1 blockade in classical Hodgkin lymphoma. Broader study findings: Before treatment, complete responders showed about the same diversity as newly diagnosed patients. There was a significant rise in CD4+ TCR diversity by C4D1, with no such rise for CD8+. What drove the repertoire differences, possibly disease activity or prior therapy, has not been defined. Patients with an early start, nivolumab under 1 year after ASCT, were excluded.

The method was immunoSEQ multiplex PCR; TCRdb's version includes in-frame clones alone and lacks a portion of them. The sample includes about 21,000 clones, over 65% of them seen just once. The clonotype was recovered from a human donor with classical Hodgkin lymphoma. Here the sequenced sample was peripheral blood mononuclear cells (PBMCs), taken before the fourth cycle of nivolumab. V gene TRBV29-1 combines with J gene TRBJ1-4; tentatively, D is TRBD1 (5 bases). The CDR3 region is CSVRGYGFSTNEKLFF. CDR3 bases: TGCAGCGTTCGGGGGTATGGTTTTTCGACTAATGAAAAACTGTTTTTT.